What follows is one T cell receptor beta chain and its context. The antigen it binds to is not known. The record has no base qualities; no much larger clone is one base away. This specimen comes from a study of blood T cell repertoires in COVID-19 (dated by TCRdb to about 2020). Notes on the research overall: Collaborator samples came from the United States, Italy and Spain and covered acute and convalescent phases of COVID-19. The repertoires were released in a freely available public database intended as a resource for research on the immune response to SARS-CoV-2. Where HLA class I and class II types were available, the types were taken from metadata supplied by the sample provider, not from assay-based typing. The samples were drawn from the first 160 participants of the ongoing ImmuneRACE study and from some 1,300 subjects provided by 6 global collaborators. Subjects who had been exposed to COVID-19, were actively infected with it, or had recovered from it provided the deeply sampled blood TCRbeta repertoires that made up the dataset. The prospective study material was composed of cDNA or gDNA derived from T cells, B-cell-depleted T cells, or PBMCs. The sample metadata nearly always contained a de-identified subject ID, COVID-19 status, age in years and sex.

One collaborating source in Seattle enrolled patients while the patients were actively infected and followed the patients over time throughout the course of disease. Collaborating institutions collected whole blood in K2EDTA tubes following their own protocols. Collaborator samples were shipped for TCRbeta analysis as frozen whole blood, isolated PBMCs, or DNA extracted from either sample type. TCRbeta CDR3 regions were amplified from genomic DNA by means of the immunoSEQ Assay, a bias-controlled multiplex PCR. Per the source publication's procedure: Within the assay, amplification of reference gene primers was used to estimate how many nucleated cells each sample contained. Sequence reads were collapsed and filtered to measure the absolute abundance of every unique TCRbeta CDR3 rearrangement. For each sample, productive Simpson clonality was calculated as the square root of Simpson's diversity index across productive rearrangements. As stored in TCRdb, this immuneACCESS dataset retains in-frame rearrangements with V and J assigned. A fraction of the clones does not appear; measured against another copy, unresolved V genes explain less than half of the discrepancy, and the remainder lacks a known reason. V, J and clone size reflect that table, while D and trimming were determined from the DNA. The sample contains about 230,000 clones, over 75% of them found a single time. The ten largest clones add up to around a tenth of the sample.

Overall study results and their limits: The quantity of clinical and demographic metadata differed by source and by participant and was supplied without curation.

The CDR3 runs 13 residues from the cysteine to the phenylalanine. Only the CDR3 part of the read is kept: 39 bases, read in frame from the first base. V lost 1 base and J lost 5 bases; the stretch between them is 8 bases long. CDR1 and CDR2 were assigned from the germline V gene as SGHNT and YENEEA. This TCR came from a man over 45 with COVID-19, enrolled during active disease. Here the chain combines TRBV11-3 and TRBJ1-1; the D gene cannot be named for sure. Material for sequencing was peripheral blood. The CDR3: CASSLVRETEAFF. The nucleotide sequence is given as TGTGCCAGCAGCTTAGTTAGAGAGACTGAAGCTTTCTTT.